This paragraph covers one TCR beta chain sequence. Its target is unknown. Clones were sequenced by immunoSEQ multiplex PCR, and TCRdb holds only the in-frame ones, with some missing. Altogether roughly 56,000 clones are present, less than 90% being singletons, with the ten largest covering over 4%. These data originate in a study of OX40 agonist ivuxolimab in advanced cancers. Findings and caveats of the study: The investigators did not determine what antigen specificity the expanded peripheral T cells had.

Germline V gene lookup returns CDR1 LNHDA and CDR2 SQIVND (reference sequence). Losses at the gene ends were 3 bases for V and 4 bases for J; bases not matched to a gene: 3. The CDR3 length is 15 residues. Any history of autoimmune disease or systemic immunosuppression disqualified patients. The rearrangement uses TRBV19 and TRBJ2-2; 9 positions match TRBD1. Source: CD4+ or CD8+ T cells sorted from blood, taken in a trial of the OX40 agonist ivuxolimab. The TCR sequence derives from an adult with an advanced solid tumor such as melanoma, head and neck, liver or kidney cancer. Here the CDR3 DNA reads TGTGCCAGTAGTATTAGGACAGGGGTCACCGGGGAGCTGTTTTTT. This encodes CASSIRTGVTGELFF.